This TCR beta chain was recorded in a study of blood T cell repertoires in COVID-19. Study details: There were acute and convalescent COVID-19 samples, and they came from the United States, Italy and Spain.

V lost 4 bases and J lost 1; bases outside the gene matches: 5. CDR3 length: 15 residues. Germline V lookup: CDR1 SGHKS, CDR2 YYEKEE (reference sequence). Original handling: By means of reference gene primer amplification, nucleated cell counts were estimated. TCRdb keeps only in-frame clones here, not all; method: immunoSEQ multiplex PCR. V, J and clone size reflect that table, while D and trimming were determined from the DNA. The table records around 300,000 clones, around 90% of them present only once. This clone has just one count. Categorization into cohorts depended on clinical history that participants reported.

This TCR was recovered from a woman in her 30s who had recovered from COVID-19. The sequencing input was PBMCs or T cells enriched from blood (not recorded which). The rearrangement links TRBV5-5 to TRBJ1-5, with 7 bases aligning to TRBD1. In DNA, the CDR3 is TGTGCCAGCAGCCTGGGACAGCAAAGCAATCAGCCCCAGCATTTT. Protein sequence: CASSLGQQSNQPQHF.